These 5 T cell receptor beta chains share one sample of origin, sequenced in a study of T cell changes during pregnancy in multiple sclerosis. The method was immunoSEQ multiplex PCR; TCRdb's version includes in-frame clones alone and lacks a portion of them. This table holds 60,000 to 85,000 clones, approximately 91% found once. Sample: peripheral blood, taken in the second trimester of pregnancy. Receptors originate from a female donor with multiple sclerosis, enrolled in a pregnancy study.

The chain joins TRBV5-1 to TRBJ1-1; D unclear. From germline, CDR1 is SGHRS and CDR2 YFSETQ. The CDR3 has 13 amino acids. Trimming removed 2 bases from V and 1 base from J, with 6 bases in between. The CDR3 loop is CASSFAGNTEAFF. The CDR3 DNA reads as TGCGCCAGCAGCTTCGCCGGGAACACTGAAGCTTTCTTT.

The V gene is TRBV29-1, the J gene TRBJ2-7; D perhaps matches TRBD2 (5 bases). V was clipped by 4 bases and J by 3 bases, with 7 bases between them. CDR1 and CDR2 from the germline V gene are SQVTM and ANQGSEA. There are 11 residues in the CDR3. This CDR3 is CSVGRDYEQYF. The CDR3 region has the DNA TGCAGCGTTGGACGGGACTACGAGCAGTACTTC.

The chain is built from TRBV11-2 and TRBJ1-1, with a weak D call TRBD1 (5 bases). The V end lost 1 base, the J end lost 0 bases, and 12 bases lay between the germline ends. The CDR3 runs 16 residues. Germline CDR1 is SGHAT and CDR2 is FQNNGV. The chain's CDR3 is CASSLAGGYMNTEAFF. CDR3 sequence (DNA): TGTGCCAGCAGCTTAGCCGGGGGTTACATGAACACTGAAGCTTTCTTT.

The chain is built from TRBV5-5 and TRBJ2-7; D remains unclear. V lost 2 bases to trimming and J lost 9 bases, with 12 bases between them. This CDR3 is built from 12 residues. CDR1 SGHKS and CDR2 YYEKEE come from the germline V gene (reference sequence). The CDR3 loop is CASSFNLRGQYF. CDR3 sequence (DNA): TGTGCCAGCAGCTTTAATCTACGAGGGCAGTACTTC.

V gene TRBV30 combines with J gene TRBJ2-5, with 8 nucleotides matching TRBD1. CDR1 and CDR2 from the germline V gene are GTSNPN and SVGIG (reference sequence). The CDR3 loop spans 16 amino acids. V trimming: 3 bases; J trimming: 5 bases; junction bases outside the gene matches: 14. CDR3 bases: TGTGCCTGGAGCCGCTCTCGGACAGGGAGTCAGGAGACCCAGTACTTC. Translation gives CAWSRSRTGSQETQYF.